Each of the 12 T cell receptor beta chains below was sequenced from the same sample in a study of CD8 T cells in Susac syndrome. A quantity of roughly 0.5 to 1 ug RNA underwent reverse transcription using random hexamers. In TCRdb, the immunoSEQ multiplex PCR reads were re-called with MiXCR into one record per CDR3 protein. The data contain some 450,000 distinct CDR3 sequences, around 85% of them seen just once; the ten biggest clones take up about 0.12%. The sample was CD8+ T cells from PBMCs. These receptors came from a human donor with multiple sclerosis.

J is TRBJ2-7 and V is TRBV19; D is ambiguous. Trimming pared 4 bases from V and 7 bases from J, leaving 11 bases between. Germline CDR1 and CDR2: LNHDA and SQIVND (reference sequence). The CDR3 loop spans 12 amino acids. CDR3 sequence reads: CASSNSRLEQYF. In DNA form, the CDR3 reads TGTGCCAGTAGTAATTCCCGGTTGGAGCAGTACTTC.

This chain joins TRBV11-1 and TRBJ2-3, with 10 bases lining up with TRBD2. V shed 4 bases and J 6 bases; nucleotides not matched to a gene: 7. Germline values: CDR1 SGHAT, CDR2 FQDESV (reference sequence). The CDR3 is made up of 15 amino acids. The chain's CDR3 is CASSSGLAEVDTQYF. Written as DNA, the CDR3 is TGTGCCAGCAGCTCTGGACTAGCGGAGGTTGATACGCAGTATTTT.

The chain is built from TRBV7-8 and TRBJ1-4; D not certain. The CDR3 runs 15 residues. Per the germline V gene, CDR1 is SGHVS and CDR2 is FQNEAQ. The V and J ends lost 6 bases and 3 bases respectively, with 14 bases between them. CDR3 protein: CASRGMVASNEKLFF. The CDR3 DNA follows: TGTGCCAGCAGGGGCATGGTAGCCTCTAATGAAAAACTGTTTTTT.

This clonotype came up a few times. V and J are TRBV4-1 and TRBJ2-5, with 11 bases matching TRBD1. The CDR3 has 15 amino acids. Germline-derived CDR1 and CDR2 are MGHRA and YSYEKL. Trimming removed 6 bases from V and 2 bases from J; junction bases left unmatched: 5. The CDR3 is CASRIRDRGQETQYF. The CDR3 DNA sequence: TGCGCCAGCAGGATCCGGGACAGGGGGCAAGAGACCCAGTACTTC.

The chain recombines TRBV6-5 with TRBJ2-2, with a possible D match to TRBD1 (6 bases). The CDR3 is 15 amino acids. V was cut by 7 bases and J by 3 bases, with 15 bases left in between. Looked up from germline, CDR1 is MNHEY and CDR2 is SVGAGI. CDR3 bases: TGTGCCAGCACTTGGGGCAGGACAGACACCGGGGAGCTGTTTTTT. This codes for CASTWGRTDTGELFF.

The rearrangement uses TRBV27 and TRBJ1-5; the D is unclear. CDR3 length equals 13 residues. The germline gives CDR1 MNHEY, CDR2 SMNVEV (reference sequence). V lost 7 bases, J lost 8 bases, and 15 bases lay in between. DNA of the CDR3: TGTGCCAGCACCCAGAGGGCCCCGGAGCCCCAGCATTTT. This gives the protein CASTQRAPEPQHF.

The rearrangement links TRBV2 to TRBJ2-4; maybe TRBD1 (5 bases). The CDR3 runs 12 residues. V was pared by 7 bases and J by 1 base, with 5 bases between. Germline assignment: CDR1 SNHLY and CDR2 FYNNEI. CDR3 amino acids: CASKGAKNIQYF. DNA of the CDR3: TGTGCCAGCAAGGGGGCCAAAAACATTCAGTACTTC.

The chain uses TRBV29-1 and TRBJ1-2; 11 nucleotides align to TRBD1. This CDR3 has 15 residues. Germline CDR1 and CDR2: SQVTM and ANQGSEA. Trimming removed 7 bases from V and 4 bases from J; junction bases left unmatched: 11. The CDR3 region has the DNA TGCAGCGCTGAGGGTAGGGACAGGGGGAGCTATGGCTACACCTTC. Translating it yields CSAEGRDRGSYGYTF.

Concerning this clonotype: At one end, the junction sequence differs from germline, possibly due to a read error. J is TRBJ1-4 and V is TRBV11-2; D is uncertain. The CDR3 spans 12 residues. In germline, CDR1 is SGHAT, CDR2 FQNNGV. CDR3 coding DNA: TGTGACAGCTCTTCTGAGGGTGAAAAACTGTTTTTT. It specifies CDSSSEGEKLFF.

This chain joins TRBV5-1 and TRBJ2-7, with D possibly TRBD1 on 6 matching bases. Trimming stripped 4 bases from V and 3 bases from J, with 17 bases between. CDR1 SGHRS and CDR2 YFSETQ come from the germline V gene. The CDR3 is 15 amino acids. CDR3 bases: TGCGCCAGCAGCCCCCGGTGGGACACCGACTACGAGCAGTACTTC. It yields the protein CASSPRWDTDYEQYF. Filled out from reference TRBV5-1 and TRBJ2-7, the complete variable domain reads KAGVTQTPRYLIKTRGQQVTLSCSPISGHRSVSWYQQTPGQGLQFLFEYFSETQRNKGNFPGRFSGRQFSNSRSEMNVSTLELGDSALYLCASSPRWDTDYEQYFGPGTRLTVT.

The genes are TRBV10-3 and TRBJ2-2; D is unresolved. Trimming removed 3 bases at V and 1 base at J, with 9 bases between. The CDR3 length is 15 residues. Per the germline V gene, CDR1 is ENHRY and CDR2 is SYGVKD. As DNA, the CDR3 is TGTGCCATCAGTGACGGCCTCTTGAACACCGGGGAGCTGTTTTTT. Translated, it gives CAISDGLLNTGELFF.

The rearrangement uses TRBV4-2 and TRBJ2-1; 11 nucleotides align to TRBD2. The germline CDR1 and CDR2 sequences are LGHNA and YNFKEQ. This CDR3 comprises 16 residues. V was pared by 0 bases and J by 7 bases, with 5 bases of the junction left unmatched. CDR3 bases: TGTGCCAGCAGCCAAGAACGGGGACTAGCGGCGAATGAGCAGTTCTTC. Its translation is CASSQERGLAANEQFF.